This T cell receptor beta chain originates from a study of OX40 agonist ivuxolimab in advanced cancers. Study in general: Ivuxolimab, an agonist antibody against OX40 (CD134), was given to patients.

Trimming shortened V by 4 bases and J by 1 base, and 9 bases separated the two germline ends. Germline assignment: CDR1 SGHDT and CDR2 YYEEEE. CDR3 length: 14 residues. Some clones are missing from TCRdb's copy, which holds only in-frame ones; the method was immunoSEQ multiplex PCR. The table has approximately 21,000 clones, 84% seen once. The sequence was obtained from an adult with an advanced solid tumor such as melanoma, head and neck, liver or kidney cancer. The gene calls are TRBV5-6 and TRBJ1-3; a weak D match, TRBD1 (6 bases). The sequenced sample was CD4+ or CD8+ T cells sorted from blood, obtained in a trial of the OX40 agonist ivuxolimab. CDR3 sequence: CASSVQGSGNTIYF. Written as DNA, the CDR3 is TGTGCCAGCAGCGTTCAGGGGTCTGGAAACACCATATATTTT.